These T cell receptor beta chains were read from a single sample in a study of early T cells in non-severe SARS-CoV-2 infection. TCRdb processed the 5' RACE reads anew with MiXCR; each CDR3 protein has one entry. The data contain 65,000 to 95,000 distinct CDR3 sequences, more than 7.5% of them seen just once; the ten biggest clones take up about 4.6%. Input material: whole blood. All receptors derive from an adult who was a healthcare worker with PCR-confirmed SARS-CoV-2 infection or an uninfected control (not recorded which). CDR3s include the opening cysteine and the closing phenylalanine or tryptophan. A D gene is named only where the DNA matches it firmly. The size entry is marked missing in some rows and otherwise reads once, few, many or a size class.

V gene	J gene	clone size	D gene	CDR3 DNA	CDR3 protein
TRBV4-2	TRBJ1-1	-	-	TGTGCCAGCAGCCCAGAGTTAAGGGACACTGAAGCTTTCTTT	CASSPELRDTEAFF
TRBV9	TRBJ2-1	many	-	TGTGCCAGCAGCGAGACGAGCTCCTACAATGAGCAGTTCTTC	CASSETSSYNEQFF
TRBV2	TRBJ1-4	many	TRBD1	TGTGCCAGCAGTGAGATACAGGGGGCGGGACTGTTTTTT	CASSEIQGAGLFF
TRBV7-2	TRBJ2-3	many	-	TGTGCCAGCAGCTTAGACGGTACAGATACGCAGTATTTT	CASSLDGTDTQYF
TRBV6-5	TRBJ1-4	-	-	TGTGCCAGCAGTTACCAGCAGGCCACTAATGAAAAACTGTTTTTT	CASSYQQATNEKLFF
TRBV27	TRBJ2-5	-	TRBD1	TGTGCCAGCAGTCCCTTGACAGGGGGGTTCGAGACCCAGTACTTC	CASSPLTGGFETQYF
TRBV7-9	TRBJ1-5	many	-	TGTGCCAGCAGCCCGATGGGGTTCAATCAGCCCCAGCATTTT	CASSPMGFNQPQHF
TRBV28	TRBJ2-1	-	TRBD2	TGTGCCAGCACCACAACGGGACTAGGTTCCTACAATGAGCAGTTCTTC	CASTTTGLGSYNEQFF
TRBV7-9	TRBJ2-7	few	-	TGTGCCAGCAGCTTCCGACAGGGACTCAGCTACGAGCAGTACTTC	CASSFRQGLSYEQYF
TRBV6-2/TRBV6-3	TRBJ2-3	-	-	TGTGCCAGTTCAGGGGGAACTAGCGCAGATACGCAGTATTTT	CASSGGTSADTQYF
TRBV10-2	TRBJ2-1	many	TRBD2	TGCGCCAGCCGTGAGACTAGCGGGAGGATCTCCTACAATGAGCAGTTCTTC	CASRETSGRISYNEQFF
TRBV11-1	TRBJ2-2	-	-	TGTGCCAGCAGCTTACAGCCCACCTCCTCGGTCGGGGAGCTGTTTTTT	CASSLQPTSSVGELFF
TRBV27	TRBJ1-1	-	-	TGTGCCAGCATGACGGGGAACACTGAAGCTTTCTTT	CASMTGNTEAFF
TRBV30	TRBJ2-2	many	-	TGTGCCTGGACCCAGGGGCCCGGGGAGCTGTTTTTT	CAWTQGPGELFF
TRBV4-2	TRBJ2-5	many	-	TGTGCCAGCAGCCAAGACTTAGCCGGCCAAGAGACCCAGTACTTC	CASSQDLAGQETQYF
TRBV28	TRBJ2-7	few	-	TGTGCCAGCAGTTCGTACGGGGGACATAGCTCCTACGAGCAGTACTTC	CASSSYGGHSSYEQYF
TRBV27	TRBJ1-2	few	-	TGTGCCAGCAGTTTAGTAGGAGGGTATAATGGCTACACCTTC	CASSLVGGYNGYTF
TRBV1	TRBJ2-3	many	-	TGCACCAGCAGCCAAGACACTAGCGGGAGACGGGAACTCACAGATACGCAGTATTTT	CTSSQDTSGRRELTDTQYF